One and the same sample provided the 16 T cell receptor beta chains below, sequenced in a study of shared clonotypes between healthy human individuals. The data were produced by immunoSEQ multiplex PCR, yet TCRdb's version contains in-frame clones alone and is incomplete. The data contain about 470,000 clones, about 85% of them seen just once; the ten biggest clones take up approximately 13%. Source material: PBMCs. These receptors were obtained from a woman between 40 and 50 years old in good health. Some clones in this sample may be carry-over from other donors' samples.

The chain is built from TRBV7-3 and TRBJ2-3, with D unresolved. The CDR3 length is 14 residues. V was cut by 0 bases and J by 2 bases, with 6 bases left in between. Germline V gene data show CDR1 as SGHTA and CDR2 as FQGTGA. This CDR3 reads CASSLTRITDTQYF. The DNA for the CDR3 is TGTGCCAGCAGCTTAACCAGGATCACAGATACGCAGTATTTT.

This clone was picked up many times. The rearrangement joins TRBV19 to TRBJ2-5, with 10 nucleotides matching TRBD2. This CDR3 contains 18 residues. V dropped 1 base and J dropped 3; count of bases not matched to a gene: 11. Germline CDR1 reads LNHDA; CDR2 reads SQIVND (reference sequence). Here the CDR3 reads CASSIGGSGRAWKETQYF. CDR3 nucleotides: TGTGCCAGTAGTATAGGGGGGAGCGGGAGGGCTTGGAAAGAGACCCAGTACTTC.

In this sample, this clone turned up once. The V and J genes are TRBV9 and TRBJ2-3, with D perhaps matching TRBD2 (5 bases). V gave up 0 bases and J gave up 6 bases, with 8 bases separating them. Germline CDR1 is SGDLS and CDR2 is YYNGEE. The CDR3 runs 13 residues. CDR3 bases: TGTGCCAGCAGCGTAGCTTGGAGGGATACGCAGTATTTT. This codes for CASSVAWRDTQYF.

The V gene is TRBV28, the J gene TRBJ2-7; D is undetermined. Per the germline V gene, CDR1 is MDHEN and CDR2 is SYDVKM. The V end was cut by 7 bases, the J end by 1 base, with 17 bases between. The length of the CDR3 is 15 residues. CDR3 amino acids: CASTPWGSKSYEQYF. The CDR3 coding sequence is TGTGCCAGCACCCCTTGGGGATCGAAGTCCTACGAGCAGTACTTC.

This chain uses TRBV29-1 with TRBJ2-1; TRBD2 agrees at 14 bases. After removal of 3 bases from V and 8 bases from J, the junction contained 6 bases not matched to a gene. The CDR3 covers 15 residues. Germline values: CDR1 SQVTM, CDR2 ANQGSEA. Here the CDR3 DNA reads TGCAGCGTTGACGGACTAGCGGGAGGATGGGATGAGCAGTTCTTC. Translation: CSVDGLAGGWDEQFF.

This chain connects TRBV28 to TRBJ2-1, with a possible D match to TRBD2 (5 bases). V was shortened by 5 bases and J by 9 bases, with 11 bases between the two germline ends. The CDR3 length is 12 residues. The germline CDR1 and CDR2 sequences are MDHEN and SYDVKM. CDR3 DNA sequence: TGTGCCAGCAGTCCGCTAGCTCGTGAGCAGTTCTTC. This sequence encodes CASSPLAREQFF.

The chain links TRBV7-8 to TRBJ2-2; 10 bases are shared with TRBD1. Trimming at V came to 5 bases and at J to 6 bases, leaving 6 bases not matched to a gene. Looked up from germline, CDR1 is SGHVS and CDR2 is FQNEAQ. The CDR3 spans 15 residues. The CDR3 coding sequence is TGTGCCAGCAGCCCGGGACAGGGGCGTCCCGGGGAGCTGTTTTTT. Translation gives CASSPGQGRPGELFF.

The chain combines TRBV19 with TRBJ2-1; tentatively, D is TRBD2 (5 bases). Germline assignment: CDR1 LNHDA and CDR2 SQIVND (reference sequence). The CDR3 covers 16 residues. V lost 3 bases, J lost 2 bases, and 14 bases lay in between. The CDR3 DNA follows: TGTGCCAGTAGTATTGCTCGAGGGCGGACCTACAATGAGCAGTTCTTC. This encodes CASSIARGRTYNEQFF.

V usage is TRBV28 and J usage is TRBJ1-1, with D maybe TRBD1 (5 bases). V lost 2 bases and J lost 10, with 11 bases in between. The CDR3 is 12 residues long. Germline values: CDR1 MDHEN, CDR2 SYDVKM. CDR3 coding DNA: TGTGCCAGCAGTTTAACGGGGCTGGGAGCTTTCTTT. Residues: CASSLTGLGAFF.

V gene TRBV4-3 combines with J gene TRBJ2-7; D ambiguous. The CDR3 has 16 amino acids. Germline V lookup: CDR1 LGHNA, CDR2 YSLEER. With 3 bases removed from V and 6 bases from J, the gap between germline ends came to 21 bases. CDR3 coding DNA: TGCGCCAGCAGCCAGGAGCCTCCCCCGTCGCTCGGCGAGCAGTACTTC. Its protein is CASSQEPPPSLGEQYF.

This chain connects TRBV9 to TRBJ2-5, with 16 bases matching TRBD2. The trim removed 3 bases at V and 1 base at J, leaving 12 bases unmatched. CDR3 length: 20 residues. Looked up from germline, CDR1 is SGDLS and CDR2 is YYNGEE. The chain's CDR3 is CASSAPPGLAGGDPQETQYF. The CDR3 DNA is TGTGCCAGCAGCGCGCCACCGGGACTAGCGGGGGGGGACCCCCAAGAGACCCAGTACTTC.

The V gene is TRBV7-3, the J gene TRBJ1-1, with D unresolved. Germline CDR1 and CDR2: SGHTA and FQGTGA. The CDR3 consists of 13 residues. The V end was cut by 4 bases, the J end by 5 bases, with 11 bases between. CDR3 DNA sequence: TGTGCCAGCAGCTCCCCCGGGGTGACTGAAGCTTTCTTT. This encodes CASSSPGVTEAFF.

The chain couples TRBV27 to TRBJ2-2; D might be TRBD1 (5 bases). CDR1 is MNHEY and CDR2 is SMNVEV in the germline V gene (reference sequence). The CDR3 is 19 residues long. Trimming stripped 2 bases from V and 3 bases from J, with 22 bases between. The CDR3 DNA reads TGTGCCAGCAGTTTAGAATATCGGTGGCAGGGTTGGGACACCGGGGAGCTGTTTTTT. Protein sequence: CASSLEYRWQGWDTGELFF.

The J gene is TRBJ2-5, the V gene TRBV28; 8 nucleotides align to TRBD1. Germline V gene sequence: CDR1 MDHEN, CDR2 SYDVKM. The CDR3 length is 16 residues. J gave up 2 bases and V 1 base, and 6 bases lay outside the gene matches. For the CDR3, the DNA is TGTGCCAGCAGTTTATTCCAGGGGGCCGCTCAAGAGACCCAGTACTTC. Encoded protein: CASSLFQGAAQETQYF.

The chain uses TRBV5-3 and TRBJ2-4, with 11 bases identical to TRBD1. TRBV5-3 is placed among ORFs of uncertain function. The CDR3 has 16 amino acids. Losses at the gene ends were 1 base for V and 3 bases for J; bases not matched to a gene: 3. This CDR3 is CARSLWDRGIKNIQYF. The CDR3 DNA follows: TGTGCCAGAAGCTTGTGGGACAGGGGGATCAAAAACATTCAGTACTTC.

The chain links TRBV4-2 to TRBJ2-5; the match to TRBD2 covers 8 bases. After removal of 3 bases from V and 2 bases from J, the junction contained 2 bases not matched to a gene. The germline V gene has CDR1 LGHNA and CDR2 YNFKEQ. The CDR3 contains 14 residues. CDR3 nucleotides: TGTGCCAGCAGCCAGACTAGCGCACAAGAGACCCAGTACTTC. Protein product: CASSQTSAQETQYF.